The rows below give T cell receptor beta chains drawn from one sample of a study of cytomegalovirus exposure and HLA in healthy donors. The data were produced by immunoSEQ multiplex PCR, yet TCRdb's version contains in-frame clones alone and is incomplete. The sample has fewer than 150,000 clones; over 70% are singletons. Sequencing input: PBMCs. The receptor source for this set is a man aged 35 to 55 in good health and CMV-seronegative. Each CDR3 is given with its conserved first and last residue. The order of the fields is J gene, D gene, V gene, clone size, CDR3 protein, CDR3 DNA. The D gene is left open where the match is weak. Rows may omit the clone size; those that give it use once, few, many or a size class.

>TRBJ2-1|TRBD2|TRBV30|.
CAWSPGLAGLLGEQFF
TGTGCCTGGAGCCCGGGACTAGCGGGTTTGCTAGGTGAGCAGTTCTTC
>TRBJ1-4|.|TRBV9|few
CASSRGEKLFF
TGTGCCAGCAGCCGAGGGGAAAAACTGTTTTTT
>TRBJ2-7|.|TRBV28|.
CAGGGGLEGEQYF
TGTGCCGGCGGTGGGGGTTTGGAGGGCGAGCAGTACTTC
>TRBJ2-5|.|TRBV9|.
CASSPQGSETQYF
TGTGCCAGCAGCCCCCAGGGTTCAGAGACCCAGTACTTC
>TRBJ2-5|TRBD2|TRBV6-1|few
CASSEDLGGTRTETQYF
TGTGCCAGCAGTGAAGATTTAGGGGGGACTAGGACAGAGACCCAGTACTTC
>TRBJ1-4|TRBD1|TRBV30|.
CAYAGQGFEKLFF
TGTGCCTACGCCGGACAGGGCTTTGAAAAACTGTTTTTT
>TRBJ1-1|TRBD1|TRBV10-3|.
CAISRPGQGVNTEAFF
TGTGCCATCAGTCGACCGGGACAGGGCGTGAACACTGAAGCTTTCTTT
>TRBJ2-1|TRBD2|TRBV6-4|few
CASSGTSGGATNEQFF
TGTGCCAGCAGTGGGACAAGCGGGGGTGCAACGAATGAGCAGTTCTTC
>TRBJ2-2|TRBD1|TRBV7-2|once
CASSPTWDRVTGELFF
TGTGCCAGCAGCCCAACCTGGGACAGGGTCACCGGGGAGCTGTTTTTT
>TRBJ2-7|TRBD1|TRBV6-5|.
CASSLIRGHSEQYF
TGTGCCAGCAGTTTAATCAGGGGGCATAGCGAGCAGTACTTC
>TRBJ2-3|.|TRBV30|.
CAWSVSVDTQYF
TGTGCCTGGAGTGTTTCGGTGGATACGCAGTATTTT
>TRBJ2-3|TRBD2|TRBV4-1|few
CASRRTSGGGTDTQYF
TGCGCCAGCAGAAGGACTAGCGGGGGGGGGACAGATACGCAGTATTTT
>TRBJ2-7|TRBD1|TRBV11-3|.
CASSFSRGPSYEQYF
TGTGCCAGCAGCTTCTCCAGGGGGCCCTCCTACGAGCAGTACTTC
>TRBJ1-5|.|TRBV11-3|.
CASSWTPVGQPQHF
TGTGCCAGCAGCTGGACACCGGTGGGTCAGCCCCAGCATTTT
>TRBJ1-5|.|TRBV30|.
CAWSVLNSNQPQHF
TGTGCCTGGAGTGTACTGAATAGCAATCAGCCCCAGCATTTT
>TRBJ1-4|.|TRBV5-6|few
CASSLGGAGLEGKLFF
TGTGCCAGCAGCTTGGGCGGGGCAGGCCTGGAAGGAAAACTGTTTTTT
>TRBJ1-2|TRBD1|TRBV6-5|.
CASSYLTGGNYGYTF
TGTGCCAGCAGTTACTTGACAGGGGGCAACTATGGCTACACCTTC
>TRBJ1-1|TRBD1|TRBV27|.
CASSLSVGTGETEAFF
TGTGCCAGCAGTTTATCTGTAGGGACAGGGGAGACTGAAGCTTTCTTT
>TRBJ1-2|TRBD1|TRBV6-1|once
CASSLGGLRWGYTF
TGTGCCAGCAGTCTAGGGGGCCTCCGGTGGGGCTACACCTTC